This T cell receptor (beta chain) comes out of a study of Ad26.COV2.S vaccination and SARS-CoV-2 variants (dated by TCRdb to about 2021). Describing the broader study: Sequencing of the TCRbeta repertoire served to evaluate the specificity and breadth of SARS-CoV-2-reactive T cell receptors following Ad26.COV2.S vaccination. A total of approximately 30 samples were included in the TCR-sequenced set, comprising 19 Ad26.COV2.S vaccine recipients, 5 placebo recipients and 8 SARS-CoV-2 convalescent individuals. The investigation overall reported the following: Higher spike-specific TCR breadth was observed in Ad26.COV2.S recipients than in placebo recipients (P = 0.0014). After vaccination, substantial breadth of spike-specific CD8+ and CD4+ T cell responses was reported. It was noted by the authors that total T cell responses may have been underestimated by the TCR breadth and depth analyses. Non-spike TCR breadth was comparable between vaccine and placebo recipients, consistent with the vaccine containing only spike.

The immunoSEQ Assay was used to sequence TCRbeta CDR3 regions. After extraction, genomic DNA underwent amplification by bias-controlled multiplex PCR, followed by high-throughput sequencing. Per the original workflow: To quantify the absolute abundance of every unique TCRbeta CDR3 region, sequences were collapsed and filtered. Usable DNA was measured by amplifying reference genes present in all nucleated cells, and TCRbeta template counts were normalized to that usable DNA to estimate T cell fraction. Repertoire TCRs were annotated as SARS-CoV-2-specific when V gene, CDR3 amino acid sequence and J gene were exactly matched to a known reactive TCR set. The reference SARS-CoV-2 TCR set was derived from MIRA and filtered for enrichment in COVID-19-positive ImmuneCODE repertoires, a step that removed public or cross-reactive TCRs. Drawing on the MIRA antigens, annotated TCRs were analysed further at the level of specific ORF or position within ORF. Breadth was defined as annotated unique rearrangements over total unique productive rearrangements; depth was the summed frequency of those rearrangements. Group comparisons of TCR breadth used two-sided Wilcoxon rank-sum tests. Not all clones reach the TCRdb copy of this immuneACCESS table, which keeps in-frame sequences only. Checked studies attribute under half of the gap to unresolved V genes and leave the rest unexplained. V and J calls and clone size are those listed in that table; D and trimming were worked out from the DNA. This sample is represented by approximately 400,000 clones; roughly nine tenths of them were singletons. The ten largest make up under 4% of the sample.

As concerns this clone: This clone's antigen is unknown. The record has no base qualities; no much larger clone is one base away.

The sample's time point label, in plain terms: individuals recovered from natural SARS-CoV-2 infection. The clonotype was recovered from a human donor who had recovered from COVID-19. The sequencing used peripheral blood, collected after recovery from COVID-19.

The CDR3 loop reads CASSPQDRTDLGGSPLHF. The DNA reads TGCGCCAGCAGCCCACAAGACCGAACAGACCTCGGAGGGTCACCCCTCCACTTT. The sequence links TRBV4-1 to TRBJ1-6; a confident D gene designation cannot be given. The junction carries 26 bases between V and J, which are trimmed by 4 bases and 10 bases respectively. As encoded in the germline V gene, CDR1 is MGHRA while CDR2 is YSYEKL. Measured from the cysteine to the phenylalanine, the CDR3 is 18 residues long. Only CDR3 DNA remains: 54 bases, in frame from the first base.